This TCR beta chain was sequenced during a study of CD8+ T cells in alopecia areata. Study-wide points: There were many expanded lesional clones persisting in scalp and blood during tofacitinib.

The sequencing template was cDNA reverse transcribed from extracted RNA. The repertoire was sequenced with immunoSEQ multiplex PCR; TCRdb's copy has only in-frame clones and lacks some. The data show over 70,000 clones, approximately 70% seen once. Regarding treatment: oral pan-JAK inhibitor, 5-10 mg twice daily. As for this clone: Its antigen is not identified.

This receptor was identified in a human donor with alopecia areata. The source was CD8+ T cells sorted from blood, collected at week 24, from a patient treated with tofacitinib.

The CDR3, as DNA: TGTGCCAGCAGCTTAGGCGTTTGGCCGGGACTCGAGCAGTTCTTC. This encodes CASSLGVWPGLEQFF. The chain couples TRBV7-9 to TRBJ2-1; a possible D gene is TRBD2 (6 bases). Germline V gives CDR1 SEHNR, CDR2 FQNEAQ (reference sequence). V was pared by 1 base and J by 10 bases, with 17 bases between. The CDR3 is 15 amino acids.